A single sample is the source of the 10 T cell receptor beta chains below, sequenced in a study of blood T cells in healthy people across ages. Sample-barcoded 5' priming and a J-beta primer mix drove a second PCR of roughly 6 to 12 cycles. One entry per CDR3 protein results from TCRdb running MiXCR on the 5' RACE reads. The table lists around 650,000 distinct CDR3 sequences, 40% to 50% of them singletons. Material for sequencing was blood. These receptors were taken from a man at least 80 years old in good health.

The chain employs TRBV12-3 or TRBV12-4 and TRBJ1-2; 12 nucleotides match TRBD1. This CDR3 is 14 amino acids long. V trimming: 3 bases; J trimming: 7 bases; junction bases outside the gene matches: 3. CDR3 amino acids: CASSLGQGAFGYTF. The CDR3 bases are TGTGCCAGCAGTTTGGGACAGGGGGCGTTTGGCTACACCTTC.

There are a few counts of this clonotype. The chain employs TRBV7-2 and TRBJ2-2, with D perhaps TRBD1 (5 bases). V was pared by 0 bases and J by 7 bases, with 9 bases between. The V gene's germline CDR1 is SGHTA and CDR2 FQGNSA. This CDR3 region has 14 residues. CDR3 amino acids: CASSLAGRGGELFF. CDR3 nucleotide sequence: TGTGCCAGCAGCTTAGCTGGAAGGGGCGGGGAGCTGTTTTTT. Based on the CDR3 plus reference TRBV7-2 and TRBJ2-2, the full variable domain is GAGVSQSPSNKVTEKGKDVELRCDPISGHTALYWYRQSLGQGLEFLIYFQGNSAPDKSGLPSDRFSAERTGGSVSTLTIQRTQQEDSAVYLCASSLAGRGGELFFGEGSRLTVL.

This chain joins TRBV11-3 and TRBJ2-3; possible D gene TRBD2, 6 bases. CDR3 size: 15 residues. V shed 5 bases and J shed 2 bases, with 14 bases lying between them. Germline V gives CDR1 SGHNT, CDR2 YENEEA. Here the CDR3 reads CASSNPGTPTDTQYF. CDR3 nucleotides: TGTGCCAGCAGCAACCCCGGGACTCCCACAGATACGCAGTATTTT.

CDR3 in DNA: TGTGCCAGTAGGATTACAGGGGACGGAAACATTCAGTACTTC. Translating gives CASRITGDGNIQYF. The genes are TRBV19 and TRBJ2-4; 7 bases line up with TRBD1. The germline CDR1 and CDR2 sequences are LNHDA and SQIVND (reference sequence). This CDR3 has 14 amino acids. After removal of 6 bases from V and 6 bases from J, the junction contained 8 bases not matched to a gene.

Concerning this clonotype itself: This could be a read error, since a much larger clone is one nucleotide away. The chain employs TRBV29-1 and TRBJ2-4, with TRBD1 identical over 8 bases. The J call is in doubt because the DNA end fits TRBJ2-7 better. Germline values: CDR1 SQVTM, CDR2 ANQGSEA. The CDR3 has 11 amino acids. CDR3 region: CGATGGYEQYF. In DNA form, the CDR3 reads TGCGGCGCCACAGGGGGCTACGAGCAGTACTTC.

To note about this clonotype: A much larger clone lies one base from this, so it may be a read error. The chain carries TRBV7-2 and TRBJ2-1, with a tentative D call TRBD2 (5 bases). V lost 4 bases and J 10 bases, leaving 14 bases between the germline ends. The germline CDR1 and CDR2 sequences are SGHTA and FQGNSA. CDR3 length: 13 amino acids. DNA of the CDR3: TGTACCAGCAGCTCAACAAGACTACGGGAGCAGTTCTTC. Protein sequence: CTSSSTRLREQFF. Together with reference TRBV7-2 and TRBJ2-1, the CDR3 gives the full variable domain: GAGVSQSPSNKVTEKGKDVELRCDPISGHTALYWYRQSLGQGLEFLIYFQGNSAPDKSGLPSDRFSAERTGGSVSTLTIQRTQQEDSAVYLCTSSSTRLREQFFGPGTRLTVL.

In this sample, this clonotype turned up a few times. This rearrangement joins TRBV6-2 or TRBV6-3 to TRBJ2-7; 13 bases agree with TRBD2. Germline V gene sequence: CDR1 MNHEY, CDR2 SVGEGT. The CDR3 length is 17 residues. The junction had 13 bases not matched to a gene; V was cut back by 6 bases and J by 5 bases. DNA for the CDR3: TGTGCCAGCAGCCGCGGACTAGCGGGAGCCATAAAAAACGAGCAGTACTTC. This gives the protein CASSRGLAGAIKNEQYF.

This chain uses TRBV28 with TRBJ2-5, with 9 bases that match TRBD1. J gave up 2 bases and V 8 bases, and 12 bases lay outside the gene matches. The CDR3 runs to 16 residues. Germline-derived CDR1 and CDR2 are MDHEN and SYDVKM. CDR3 DNA sequence: TGTGCCAGCCTGCGGGACAGGGCGAATTGGCAAGAGACCCAGTACTTC. This codes for CASLRDRANWQETQYF.

Ten or more counts support this clonotype. This chain uses TRBV20-1 with TRBJ2-5; D may match TRBD1 or TRBD2 (5 bases each). This CDR3 has 14 amino acids. Trimming pared 5 bases from V and 4 bases from J, leaving 17 bases between. CDR1 DFQATT and CDR2 SNEGSKA come from the germline V gene (reference sequence). DNA of the CDR3: TGCAGTGCTCGGGGACCCATAGCAACAGAGACCCAGTACTTC. As protein: CSARGPIATETQYF.

This clonotype was counted once. V usage is TRBV20-1 and J usage is TRBJ2-5; 8 bases line up with TRBD1. The J segment lost 5 bases and the V segment lost 3 bases, leaving 14 bases of the junction unmatched. Per germline, CDR1 DFQATT and CDR2 SNEGSKA (reference sequence). This CDR3 is built from 16 residues. The DNA of the CDR3 is TGCAGTGCTAGTCACCCCGCAGGGGGCGCGTGGGAGACCCAGTACTTC. Residues: CSASHPAGGAWETQYF.